The following is a TCR beta chain sequence with its context. Its antigen is undetermined. This specimen belongs to a study of cytomegalovirus exposure and HLA in healthy donors. Study conclusions and caveats: Across donors, most TCRs were seen rarely, yet some public ones were widespread.

The PCR made use of 60 Vbeta and 13 Jbeta primers. The table came from immunoSEQ multiplex PCR; TCRdb's copy has only in-frame clones and leaves some out. Altogether about 92,000 clones are present, roughly 69% being singletons, with the ten largest covering approximately 2.7%. This CDR3 is built from 12 residues. Per germline, CDR1 ENHRY and CDR2 SYGVKD. The chain is built from TRBV10-3 and TRBJ2-1; possibly TRBD2 for D (6 bases). This clonotype was obtained from a man aged 50-59 years in good health and CMV-seronegative. Material for sequencing was PBMCs. The CDR3 sequence: CVVGGDYNEQFF. CDR3 coding DNA: TGTGTCGTCGGAGGGGACTACAATGAGCAGTTCTTC.